What follows are 18 T cell receptor beta chains derived from one specimen sequenced in a study of cytomegalovirus exposure and HLA in healthy donors. 13 Jbeta primers and 60 Vbeta primers were used for the PCR. TCRdb's copy holds only in-frame clones and misses some; the assay was immunoSEQ multiplex PCR. The table lists about 140,000 clones, roughly 80% of them singletons. The sequencing input was PBMCs. The receptors here all came from a female donor in good health and CMV-seronegative.

The V and J genes are TRBV11-1 and TRBJ2-1; TRBD1 matches at 10 bases. The germline gives CDR1 SGHAT, CDR2 FQDESV (reference sequence). This CDR3 is 16 amino acids long. J lost 8 bases, V lost 3 bases, and 10 bases had no gene match. The chain's CDR3 is CASSFPRKTGGYEQFF. The DNA of the CDR3 is TGTGCCAGCAGCTTCCCTAGGAAGACAGGGGGCTATGAGCAGTTCTTC. The full variable domain, in which reference TRBV11-1 and TRBJ2-1 provide the parts outside the CDR3, is EAEVAQSPRYKITEKSQAVAFWCDPISGHATLYWYRQILGQGPELLVQFQDESVVDDSQLPKDRFSAERLKGVDSTLKIQPAELGDSAMYLCASSFPRKTGGYEQFFGPGTRLTVL.

The chain carries TRBV7-9 and TRBJ2-3; D is possibly TRBD2 (5 bases). CDR1 and CDR2 (germline): SEHNR, FQNEAQ (reference sequence). The CDR3 contains 16 residues. V shed 5 bases and J shed 6 bases, with 21 bases lying between them. The chain's CDR3 is CASSPRTSPNGDTQYF. The CDR3 DNA reads TGTGCCAGCAGCCCGAGGACTTCTCCCAACGGGGATACGCAGTATTTT.

V gene TRBV21-1 combines with J gene TRBJ2-5; the DNA was not compared with TRBD1, the D call given in the table. TRBV21-1 is termed a pseudogene. The CDR3 has 21 amino acids. The CDR3 region is CASSRNRPGTGDPYRQETQYF. The DNA for the CDR3 is TGTGCCAGCAGCAGAAACCGACCCGGGACAGGGGATCCCTATCGCCAAGAGACCCAGTACTTC.

This clone has more than one count but fewer than ten. The chain uses TRBV5-4 and TRBJ2-1, with 8 bases that match TRBD2. Trimming at V came to 0 bases and at J to 3 bases, leaving 5 bases not matched to a gene. The CDR3 length is 16 residues. Germline lookup yields CDR1 SGHNT and CDR2 YYREEE (reference sequence). CDR3 amino acids: CASSLEPGLVYNEQFF. As DNA, the CDR3 is TGTGCCAGCAGCTTGGAACCGGGACTAGTCTACAATGAGCAGTTCTTC.

This chain uses TRBV28 with TRBJ1-1; tentatively, D is TRBD1 (5 bases). The V and J ends lost 11 bases and 0 bases respectively, with 22 bases between them. CDR1 MDHEN and CDR2 SYDVKM come from the germline V gene. The CDR3 sequence is 16 residues long. This CDR3 is CAGGTAGPSMNTEAFF. CDR3 sequence (DNA): TGTGCCGGCGGGACGGCCGGTCCCTCCATGAACACTGAAGCTTTCTTT.

As for this clone: Within the sample, other DNA sequences also encode this same CDR3. V is TRBV29-1 and J is TRBJ1-2; D possibly corresponds to TRBD1 (6 bases). The CDR3 covers 13 residues. Germline CDR1 reads SQVTM; CDR2 reads ANQGSEA. V was cut by 6 bases and J by 2 bases, with 13 bases left in between. CDR3 nucleotides: TGCAGCGTGGGACCCGGGACAAACTATGGCTACACCTTC. Translating it yields CSVGPGTNYGYTF.

The rearrangement uses TRBV15 and TRBJ2-2, with 7 positions matching TRBD2. Germline V gives CDR1 LNHNV, CDR2 YYDKDF (reference sequence). The V segment lost 1 base and the J segment 4 bases; nucleotides outside the gene matches: 6. CDR3 size: 16 residues. In DNA, the CDR3 is TGTGCCACCAGCAGAGGGGCGGGGGATGGCACCGGGGAGCTGTTTTTT. It yields the protein CATSRGAGDGTGELFF.

A word on this clone: A read error may account for a junction end that differs from germline. This rearrangement joins TRBV7-7 to TRBJ1-5; 11 nucleotides agree with TRBD1. This CDR3 comprises 16 residues. Per the germline V gene, CDR1 is SSHAT and CDR2 is FNYEAQ (reference sequence). The CDR3 bases are TGTGCTAGCATCCTTCCGGGACAGGGGGACAATCAGCCCCAGCATTTT. It yields the protein CASILPGQGDNQPQHF.

The genes are TRBV19 and TRBJ1-5; 7 bases fit TRBD1. The germline CDR1 and CDR2 sequences are LNHDA and SQIVND (reference sequence). The CDR3 has 16 residues. The J segment lost 1 base and the V segment lost 3 bases, leaving 6 bases of the junction unmatched. CDR3 protein: CASSILGRGSNQPQHF. For the CDR3, the DNA is TGTGCCAGTAGTATCTTAGGCAGGGGGAGCAATCAGCCCCAGCATTTT. Variable domain in full (rest from reference TRBV19 and TRBJ1-5): DGGITQSPKYLFRKEGQNVTLSCEQNLNHDAMYWYRQDPGQGLRLIYYSQIVNDFQKGDIAEGYSVSREKKESFPLTVTSAQKNPTAFYLCASSILGRGSNQPQHFGDGTRLSIL.

The chain links TRBV28 to TRBJ2-7; D may be TRBD1 (6 bases). The CDR3 runs to 13 residues. The V gene's germline CDR1 is MDHEN and CDR2 SYDVKM. The germline V and J ends were trimmed by 2 bases and 9 bases, with 14 bases remaining between them. CDR3 residues: CASSLRTATRQYF. The CDR3 nucleotides are TGTGCCAGCAGTTTACGGACAGCTACGAGGCAGTACTTC.

V usage is TRBV28 and J usage is TRBJ2-4; D perhaps matches TRBD1 (5 bases). V lost 3 bases to trimming and J lost 6 bases, with 12 bases between them. This CDR3 spans 14 amino acids. CDR1 and CDR2 from the germline V gene are MDHEN and SYDVKM. In DNA form, the CDR3 reads TGTGCCAGCAGTTTTAGGGTCACAGGAAACATTCAGTACTTC. Translation gives CASSFRVTGNIQYF.

J is TRBJ2-2 and V is TRBV6-1; no clear D gene. The germline V gene encodes CDR1 MNHNS and CDR2 SASEGT. V was shortened by 3 bases and J by 0 bases, with 11 bases between the two germline ends. CDR3 length: 16 residues. The DNA of the CDR3 is TGTGCCAGCAGTGATAGATCTAGATCGAACACCGGGGAGCTGTTTTTT. This gives the protein CASSDRSRSNTGELFF.

In nucleotides, the CDR3 is TGTGCCAGCAGTTGGACTAGCGCCTACGAGCAGTACTTC. Translated: CASSWTSAYEQYF. This rearrangement joins TRBV27 to TRBJ2-7, with 9 bases aligning to TRBD2. Per the germline V gene, CDR1 is MNHEY and CDR2 is SMNVEV (reference sequence). V was clipped by 4 bases and J by 2 bases; unmatched bases: 0. The CDR3 has 13 amino acids.

The rearrangement uses TRBV19 and TRBJ2-7; 9 positions match TRBD2. The CDR3 has 12 amino acids. V dropped 4 bases and J dropped 6; count of bases not matched to a gene: 1. Germline-derived CDR1 and CDR2 are LNHDA and SQIVND (reference sequence). The CDR3 DNA follows: TGTGCCAGTAGTACTAGCGGGATCGAGCAGTACTTC. It is translated as CASSTSGIEQYF.

This clone has a handful of counts. The rearrangement links TRBV6-6 to TRBJ2-1; 8 nucleotides match TRBD1. In germline, CDR1 is MNHNY, CDR2 SVGAGI (reference sequence). The trim removed 2 bases at V and 6 bases at J, leaving 9 bases unmatched. This CDR3 spans 16 amino acids. The CDR3 loop reads CASSYRGQAPSNEQFF. DNA of the CDR3: TGTGCCAGCAGTTACCGGGGACAGGCGCCGAGCAATGAGCAGTTCTTC.

The chain is built from TRBV27 and TRBJ2-7; D is possibly TRBD1 (5 bases). CDR1 and CDR2 from the germline V gene are MNHEY and SMNVEV (reference sequence). CDR3 size: 13 residues. The V and J ends lost 6 bases and 7 bases respectively, with 16 bases between them. CDR3 sequence (DNA): TGTGCCAGCAGGACAGCAGATTCGGTGGAGCAGTACTTC. Translated: CASRTADSVEQYF.

V usage is TRBV4-1 and J usage is TRBJ2-1; 10 bases fit TRBD2. Germline V CDR1 and CDR2: MGHRA, YSYEKL. The trim removed 3 bases at V and 4 bases at J, leaving 3 bases unmatched. The CDR3 consists of 15 residues. The CDR3 DNA reads as TGCGCCAGCAGCCAGTCTAGCGGGAGTTACAATGAGCAGTTCTTC. It is translated as CASSQSSGSYNEQFF.

This clone was found a few times. V and J are TRBV2 and TRBJ2-7; 9 bases map to TRBD1. The germline gives CDR1 SNHLY, CDR2 FYNNEI. Trimming took 4 bases from V and 2 from J; bases not matched to a gene: 6. CDR3 length equals 15 residues. The DNA of the CDR3 is TGTGCCAGCAGTGTACCCGGGACAGGGACCTACGAGCAGTACTTC. Amino acids: CASSVPGTGTYEQYF.